These T cell receptor beta chains were read from a single sample in a study. Via MiXCR, TCRdb re-called the RT-PCR reads, giving one row per CDR3 protein. The repertoire consists of more than 600,000 distinct CDR3 sequences, with around 14% occurring once and the leading ten covering 3.6%. The source material was memory CD4+ T cells from blood. These receptors were taken from a female donor in good health, serving as a healthy control. CDR3s include the opening cysteine and the closing phenylalanine or tryptophan. The D gene is left open where the match is weak. The size field is filled for only some rows; it gives once, few, many or a size class.

>TRBV6-1|TRBD2|TRBJ2-1|many
TGTGCCAGCAGTCGTCTAGCGGACAATGAGCAGTTCTTC
CASSRLADNEQFF
>TRBV29-1|TRBD1|TRBJ1-3|many
TGCAGCGTCCTAACCGCCGGGACAGTAGGGAACACCATATATTTT
CSVLTAGTVGNTIYF
>TRBV7-2|NA|TRBJ1-4|few
TGTGCCAGCAGCTTAGCTGTGCGGGAGGGGGAAAAACTGTTTTTT
CASSLAVREGEKLFF
>TRBV20-1|TRBD2|TRBJ2-3|NA
TGCAGTGCTTGGACTAGCGGGGTAGTAGATACGCAGTATTTT
CSAWTSGVVDTQYF
>TRBV9|NA|TRBJ2-1|NA
TGTGCCAGCAGCGCAGGCCCGTCCAGGGTCTCCTACAATGAGCAGTTCTTC
CASSAGPSRVSYNEQFF
>TRBV12-3/TRBV12-4|NA|TRBJ1-6|few
TGTGCCAGCAGTTTCGACGTGGGCTTCTTTTCACCCCTCCACTTT
CASSFDVGFFSPLHF
>TRBV28|NA|TRBJ2-3|NA
TGTGCCAGCAGTTTAATCGGGAGAATCGCATCGGGAGATACGCAGTATTTT
CASSLIGRIASGDTQYF
>TRBV20-1|TRBD2|TRBJ2-1|few
TGCAGTGCTAGGGTCCGGGGACTAGCTAGCAATGAGCAGTTCTTC
CSARVRGLASNEQFF
>TRBV24-1|NA|TRBJ1-2|few
TGTGCCACCCCGGGGGCAGGGGAGAACTATGGCTACACCTTC
CATPGAGENYGYTF
>TRBV25-1|NA|TRBJ2-7|many
TGTGCCAGCAGTGTGACTTGGGAGTATACCTTC
CASSVTWEYTF
>TRBV19|NA|TRBJ2-1|NA
TGTGCCAGTAGTATAGATCCGCGGGATACGCAGTTCTTC
CASSIDPRDTQFF
>TRBV29-1|NA|TRBJ2-1|many
TGCAGCGGGCCCAGGGGCGATGAGCAGTTCTTC
CSGPRGDEQFF
>TRBV21-1|NA|TRBJ2-5|few
TGTGCCAGCAGCCAAGACGGGGGGGCGAGGGGTCCGAAAGAGACCCAGTACTTC
CASSQDGGARGPKETQYF
>TRBV30|NA|TRBJ2-7|few
TGTGCCTGGAGTAAGACCTACGAGCAGTACTTC
CAWSKTYEQYF
>TRBV2|NA|TRBJ1-5|NA
TGTGCCAGCAGTGACCTCCCCAATCAGCCCCAGCATTTT
CASSDLPNQPQHF
>TRBV5-1|TRBD1|TRBJ2-3|NA
TGCGCCAGCAGCTTGGCCCCTCCGGGACAGGCATCCACAGATACGCAGTATTTT
CASSLAPPGQASTDTQYF
>TRBV5-4|NA|TRBJ2-7|NA
TGTGCCAGCAGCTTAGACTCCCAGGACGAGCAGTACTTC
CASSLDSQDEQYF
>TRBV6-5|NA|TRBJ2-5|many
TGTGCCAGCAGTTACCTTGCCGCAGGAGTTGGTGAGACCCAGTACTTC
CASSYLAAGVGETQYF
>TRBV5-1|NA|TRBJ1-5|NA
TGCGCCAGCAGCTTGGGGACACCTAGCAATCAGCCCCAGCATTTT
CASSLGTPSNQPQHF
>TRBV4-3|NA|TRBJ2-1|few
TGCGCCAGCAGCCAAGAAGAAGGCAGGGGTGGTGAGCAGTTCTTC
CASSQEEGRGGEQFF
>TRBV10-1|NA|TRBJ2-7|many
TGCGCCAGCAGTGATGTCGGCTCCTACGAGCAGTACTTC
CASSDVGSYEQYF
>TRBV20-1|NA|TRBJ1-5|few
TGCAGTGCTAGAGATCACGGGAGAGGCAATCAGCCCCAGCATTTT
CSARDHGRGNQPQHF
>TRBV10-3|NA|TRBJ2-6|few
TGTGCCATTGCCCCGAGGACCAACTCTGGGGCCAACGTCCTGACTTTC
CAIAPRTNSGANVLTF
>TRBV5-1|NA|TRBJ2-1|few
TGCGCCAGCAGCCGAGACGAGGGACTGTCCAACAATGAGCAGTTCTTC
CASSRDEGLSNNEQFF
>TRBV24-1|NA|TRBJ2-2|NA
TGTGCCACCAGTGAATACAACACCGGGGAGCTGTTTTTT
CATSEYNTGELFF
>TRBV20-1|TRBD1|TRBJ2-7|NA
TGCAGTGCAACTTTGACAGGGTCCCCCGAGCAGTACTTC
CSATLTGSPEQYF
>TRBV25-1|NA|TRBJ2-7|few
TGTGCCAGCAGTGAATTGACCTGGAGTGAGCAGTACTTC
CASSELTWSEQYF
>TRBV24-1|NA|TRBJ2-7|few
TGTGCCACCGGGGACGGTTCCTACGAGCAGTACTTC
CATGDGSYEQYF
>TRBV6-5|NA|TRBJ1-2|NA
TGTGCCAGCAGTACCAACCGGGACCTCGGGGGCTACACCTTC
CASSTNRDLGGYTF
>TRBV18|TRBD2|TRBJ2-5|few
TGTGCCAGCTCACCACCGGCGGGAGGAGAGACCCAGTACTTC
CASSPPAGGETQYF
>TRBV10-3|NA|TRBJ2-5|few
TGTGCCATCAGTGCGACAGAAGAGACCCAGTACTTC
CAISATEETQYF
>TRBV20-1|NA|TRBJ2-7|few
TGCAGTGCCGGGGGCTCCTACGAGCAGTACTTC
CSAGGSYEQYF
>TRBV7-2|TRBD2|TRBJ2-1|many
TGTGCCAGCAGCCACAACCGTATAGCGGGAGCGCATGAGCAGTTCTTC
CASSHNRIAGAHEQFF
>TRBV29-1|NA|TRBJ2-5|many
TGCAGCGTTGAAGATCAGGGAGCCCGAGGAGGGCAAGAGACCCAGTACTTC
CSVEDQGARGGQETQYF
>TRBV27|TRBD2|TRBJ2-3|many
TGTGCCAGCAGCCCGGGCGGACGACTAGCGGGACCAGATACGCAGTATTTT
CASSPGGRLAGPDTQYF
>TRBV20-1|NA|TRBJ1-5|many
TGCAGTGCTAGAGGAGACAGCGATCAGCCCCAGCATTTT
CSARGDSDQPQHF
>TRBV25-1|NA|TRBJ2-3|few
TGTGCCAGCAGTGAGGGGAACATGATCACAGATACGCAGTATTTT
CASSEGNMITDTQYF
>TRBV12-3/TRBV12-4|TRBD1|TRBJ1-6|few
TGTGCCAGCAGATCGACAGGGTCGCGCTCACCCCTCCACTTT
CASRSTGSRSPLHF
>TRBV12-3/TRBV12-4|NA|TRBJ2-1|NA
TGTGCCAGCAGTCCCGGGGTGGGACCCTACAATGAGCAGTTCTTC
CASSPGVGPYNEQFF
>TRBV11-2|NA|TRBJ2-2|NA
TGTGCCAGCAGCTCAGGCCTCATGAGTGGGGAGCTGTTTTTT
CASSSGLMSGELFF
>TRBV10-3|TRBD2|TRBJ2-7|many
TGTGCCACCACTGGGACTATCGGTGACGAGCAGTACTTC
CATTGTIGDEQYF
>TRBV10-3|TRBD2|TRBJ2-3|NA
TGTGCCACCAGCGGACTAGCGGGGGGGCCGAGGACAGATACGCAGTATTTT
CATSGLAGGPRTDTQYF
>TRBV7-2|TRBD1|TRBJ1-4|NA
TGTGCCAGCAGCATAGGACAGGCGAATGAAAAACTGTTTTTT
CASSIGQANEKLFF
>TRBV6-6|TRBD1|TRBJ1-1|few
TGTGCCAGCAGTGGGAGGGACAGGGATGAAGCTTTCTTT
CASSGRDRDEAFF
>TRBV18|NA|TRBJ2-3|NA
TGTGCCAGCTCACCTACTAGTACCATGCAGTATTTT
CASSPTSTMQYF
>TRBV29-1|NA|TRBJ2-3|many
TGCAGCGTTGCCCCCGAACTGAACGCAGATACGCAGTATTTT
CSVAPELNADTQYF
>TRBV7-2|TRBD2|TRBJ2-1|many
TGTGCCAGCAGTCCCGGGACTAGCGCAGACAATGAGCAGTTCTTC
CASSPGTSADNEQFF
>TRBV29-1|TRBD2|TRBJ2-1|many
TGCAGCGTTGAAGGCGAGCGGGGGGGCCGCGAGCAGTTCTTC
CSVEGERGGREQFF
>TRBV5-5|NA|TRBJ2-7|NA
TGTGCCAGCAGCCCCAAGGGTTTTCTGGGGGAGTCCGGCTACGAGCAGTACTTC
CASSPKGFLGESGYEQYF
>TRBV6-5|TRBD2|TRBJ2-1|NA
TGTGCTAGCAGGCTCACTAGCGGGAGGGATAATGAGCAGTTCTTC
CASRLTSGRDNEQFF
>TRBV6-1|TRBD1|TRBJ1-4|few
TGTGCCAGCAGTGATGGTCGACAGGGTGTCGGAGAAAAACTGTTTTTT
CASSDGRQGVGEKLFF
>TRBV6-6|NA|TRBJ2-7|NA
TGTGCCAGCAGCCGATTGACTGGCTACGAGCAGTACTTC
CASSRLTGYEQYF
>TRBV27|NA|TRBJ2-1|NA
TGTGCCAGCAGTTTTGACAGGAGGGGTTACAATGAGCAGTTCTTC
CASSFDRRGYNEQFF
>TRBV6-5|TRBD1|TRBJ1-3|few
TGTGCCAGCAGTTTGTCAGGGGGGCTTTCTGGAAACACCATATATTTT
CASSLSGGLSGNTIYF
>TRBV10-3|TRBD1|TRBJ1-2|many
TGTGCCATCAGTGAGACCCGGACAGGGCCCAACTATGGCTACACCTTC
CAISETRTGPNYGYTF
>TRBV6-5|NA|TRBJ2-2|few
TGTGCCAGCAGGTCAGGGGGGGCATCGAGCACCGGGGAGCTGTTTTTT
CASRSGGASSTGELFF
>TRBV6-6|NA|TRBJ2-7|NA
TGTGCCAGCAGTCCGGGCGCGGACGAGCAGTACTTC
CASSPGADEQYF